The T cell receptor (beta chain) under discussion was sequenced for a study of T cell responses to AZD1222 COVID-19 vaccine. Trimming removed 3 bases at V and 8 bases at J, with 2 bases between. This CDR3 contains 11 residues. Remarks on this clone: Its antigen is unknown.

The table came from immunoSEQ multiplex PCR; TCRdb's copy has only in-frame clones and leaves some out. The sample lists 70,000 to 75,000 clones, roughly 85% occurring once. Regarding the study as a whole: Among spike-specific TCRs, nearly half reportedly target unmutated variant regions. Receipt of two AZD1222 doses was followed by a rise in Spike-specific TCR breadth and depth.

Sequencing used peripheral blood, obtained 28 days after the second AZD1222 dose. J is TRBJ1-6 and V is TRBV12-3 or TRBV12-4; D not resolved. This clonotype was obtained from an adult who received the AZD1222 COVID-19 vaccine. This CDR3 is CASSFHSPLHF. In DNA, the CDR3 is TGTGCCAGCAGTTTTCATTCACCCCTCCACTTT.